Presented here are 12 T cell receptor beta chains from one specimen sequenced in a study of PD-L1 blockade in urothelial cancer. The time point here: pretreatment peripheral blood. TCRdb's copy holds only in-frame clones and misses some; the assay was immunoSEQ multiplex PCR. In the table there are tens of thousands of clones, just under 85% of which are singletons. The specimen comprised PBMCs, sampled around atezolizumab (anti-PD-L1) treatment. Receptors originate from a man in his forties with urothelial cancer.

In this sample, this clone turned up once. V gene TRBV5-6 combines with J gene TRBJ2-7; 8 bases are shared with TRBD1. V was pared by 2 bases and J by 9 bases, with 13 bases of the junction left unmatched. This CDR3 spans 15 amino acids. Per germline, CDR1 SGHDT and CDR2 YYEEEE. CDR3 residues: CASSFAGQGRGGQYF. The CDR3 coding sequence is TGTGCCAGCAGCTTTGCCGGACAGGGTAGGGGAGGGCAGTACTTC. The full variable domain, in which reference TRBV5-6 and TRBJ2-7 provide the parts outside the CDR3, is DAGVTQSPTHLIKTRGQQVTLRCSPKSGHDTVSWYQQALGQGPQFIFQYYEEEERQRGNFPDRFSGHQFPNYSSELNVNALLLGDSALYLCASSFAGQGRGGQYFGPGTRLTVT.

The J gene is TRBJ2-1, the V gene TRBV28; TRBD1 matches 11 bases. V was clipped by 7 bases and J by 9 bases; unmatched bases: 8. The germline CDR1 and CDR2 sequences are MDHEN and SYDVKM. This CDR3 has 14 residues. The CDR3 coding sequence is TGTGCCAGCACTCTGGTGGGGACAGGGGGTGAGCAGTTCTTC. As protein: CASTLVGTGGEQFF.

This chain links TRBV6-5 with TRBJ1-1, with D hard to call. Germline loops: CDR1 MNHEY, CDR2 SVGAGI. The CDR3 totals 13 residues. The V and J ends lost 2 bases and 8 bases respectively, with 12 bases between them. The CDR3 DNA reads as TGTGCCAGCAGTTACAGGGAGGAGAAGGAAGCTTTCTTT. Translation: CASSYREEKEAFF.

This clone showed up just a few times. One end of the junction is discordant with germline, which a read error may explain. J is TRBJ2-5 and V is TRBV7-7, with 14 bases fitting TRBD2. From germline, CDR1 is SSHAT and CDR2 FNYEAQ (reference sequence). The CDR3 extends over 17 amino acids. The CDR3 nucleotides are TGTGCTAGCAGCCGACTAGCGGGAGGGCTTCAGGGAGAGACCCAGTACTTC. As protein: CASSRLAGGLQGETQYF.

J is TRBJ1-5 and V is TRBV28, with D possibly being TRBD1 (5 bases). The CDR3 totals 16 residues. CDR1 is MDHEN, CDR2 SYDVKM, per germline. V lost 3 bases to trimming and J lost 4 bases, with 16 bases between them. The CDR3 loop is CASSFEAQVYNQPQHF. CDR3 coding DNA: TGTGCCAGCAGTTTTGAGGCACAGGTCTATAATCAGCCCCAGCATTTT.

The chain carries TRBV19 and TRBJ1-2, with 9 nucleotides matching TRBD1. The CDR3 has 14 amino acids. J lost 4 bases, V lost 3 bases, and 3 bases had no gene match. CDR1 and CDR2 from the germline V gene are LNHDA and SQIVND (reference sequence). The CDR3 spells CASSIGTGSYGYTF. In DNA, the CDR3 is TGTGCCAGTAGTATCGGGACAGGGAGCTATGGCTACACCTTC. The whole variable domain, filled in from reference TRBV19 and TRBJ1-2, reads DGGITQSPKYLFRKEGQNVTLSCEQNLNHDAMYWYRQDPGQGLRLIYYSQIVNDFQKGDIAEGYSVSREKKESFPLTVTSAQKNPTAFYLCASSIGTGSYGYTFGSGTRLTVV.

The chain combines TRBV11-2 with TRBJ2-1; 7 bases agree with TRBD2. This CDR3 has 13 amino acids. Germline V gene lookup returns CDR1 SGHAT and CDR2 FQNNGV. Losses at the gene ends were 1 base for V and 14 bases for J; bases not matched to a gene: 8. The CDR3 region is CASSLGFGTTEFF. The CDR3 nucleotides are TGTGCCAGCAGCTTAGGTTTCGGGACTACGGAGTTCTTC.

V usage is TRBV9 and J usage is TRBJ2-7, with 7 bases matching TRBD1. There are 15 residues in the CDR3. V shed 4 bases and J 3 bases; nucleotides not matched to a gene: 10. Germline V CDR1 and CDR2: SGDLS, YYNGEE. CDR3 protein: CASSRGGGSYYEQYF. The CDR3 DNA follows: TGTGCCAGCAGCCGAGGGGGCGGTTCATACTACGAGCAGTACTTC.

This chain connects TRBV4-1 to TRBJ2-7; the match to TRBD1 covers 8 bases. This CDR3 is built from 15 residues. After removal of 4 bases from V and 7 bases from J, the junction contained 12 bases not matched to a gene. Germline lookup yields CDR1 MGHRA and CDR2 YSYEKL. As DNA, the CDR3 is TGCGCCAGCAGCCCTAGCCTTTGGACAGGGAGGGAGCAGTACTTC. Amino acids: CASSPSLWTGREQYF.

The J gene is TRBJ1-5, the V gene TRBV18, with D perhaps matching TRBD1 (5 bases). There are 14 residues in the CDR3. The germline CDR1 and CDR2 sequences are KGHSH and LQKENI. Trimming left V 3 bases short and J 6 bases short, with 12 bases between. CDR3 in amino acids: CASSPGGLGQPQHF. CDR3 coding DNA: TGTGCCAGCTCACCGGGGGGGTTGGGTCAGCCCCAGCATTTT. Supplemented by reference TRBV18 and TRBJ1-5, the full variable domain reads NAGVMQNPRHLVRRRGQEARLRCSPMKGHSHVYWYRQLPEEGLKFMVYLQKENIIDESGMPKERFSAEFPKEGPSILRIQQVVRGDSAAYFCASSPGGLGQPQHFGDGTRLSIL.

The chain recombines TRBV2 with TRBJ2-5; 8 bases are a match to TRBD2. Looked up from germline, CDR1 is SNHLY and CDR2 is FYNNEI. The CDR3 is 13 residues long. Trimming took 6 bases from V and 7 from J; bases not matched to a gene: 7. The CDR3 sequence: CASRAGTSVTQYF. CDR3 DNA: TGTGCCAGCAGGGCCGGGACTAGTGTGACCCAGTACTTC.

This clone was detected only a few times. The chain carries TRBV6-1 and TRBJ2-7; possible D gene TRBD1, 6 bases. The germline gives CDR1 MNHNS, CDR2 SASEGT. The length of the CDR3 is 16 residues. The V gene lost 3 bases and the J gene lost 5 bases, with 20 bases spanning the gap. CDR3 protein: CASSDPRDTWVNEQYF. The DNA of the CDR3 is TGTGCCAGCAGTGACCCCCGGGACACCTGGGTGAACGAGCAGTACTTC.